Each of the 3 T cell receptor beta chains below was sequenced from the same sample in a study of blood T cell repertoires in COVID-19. Sequenced by immunoSEQ multiplex PCR; TCRdb stores in-frame clones only, minus some. The sample includes about 260,000 clones, about 90% of them seen just once. The source material was peripheral blood. The receptors were gathered from a woman in her fifties or sixties with acute or convalescent COVID-19.

The chain is built from TRBV5-1 and TRBJ2-1, with 9 bases lining up with TRBD1. The CDR3 is made up of 16 amino acids. Germline V gene sequence: CDR1 SGHRS, CDR2 YFSETQ. J lost 7 bases, V lost 4 bases, and 12 bases had no gene match. The CDR3 DNA sequence: TGCGCCAGCAGCCAGGCAACAGGGGGCGCGTGGAATGAGCAGTTCTTC. Its translation is CASSQATGGAWNEQFF.

V and J are TRBV2 and TRBJ1-1; 11 nucleotides line up with TRBD1. Trimming at V came to 5 bases and at J to 5 bases, leaving 7 bases not matched to a gene. Germline values: CDR1 SNHLY, CDR2 FYNNEI. The CDR3 is 15 amino acids. CDR3 bases: TGTGCCAGCAGTTGGGACAGGGGGGGCTCGACTGAAGCTTTCTTT. Its protein is CASSWDRGGSTEAFF. Together with reference TRBV2 and TRBJ1-1, the CDR3 gives the full variable domain: EPEVTQTPSHQVTQMGQEVILRCVPISNHLYFYWYRQILGQKVEFLVSFYNNEISEKSEIFDDQFSVERPDGSNFTLKIRSTKLEDSAMYFCASSWDRGGSTEAFFGQGTRLTVV.

The genes are TRBV10-3 and TRBJ2-1, with 14 positions matching TRBD2. This CDR3 comprises 15 residues. CDR1 and CDR2 from the germline V gene are ENHRY and SYGVKD. V gave up 5 bases and J gave up 6 bases; unmatched junction bases: 3. CDR3 bases: TGTGCCATCAGTTATGGGACTAGCGGGAGCAATGAGCAGTTCTTC. It codes for CAISYGTSGSNEQFF.